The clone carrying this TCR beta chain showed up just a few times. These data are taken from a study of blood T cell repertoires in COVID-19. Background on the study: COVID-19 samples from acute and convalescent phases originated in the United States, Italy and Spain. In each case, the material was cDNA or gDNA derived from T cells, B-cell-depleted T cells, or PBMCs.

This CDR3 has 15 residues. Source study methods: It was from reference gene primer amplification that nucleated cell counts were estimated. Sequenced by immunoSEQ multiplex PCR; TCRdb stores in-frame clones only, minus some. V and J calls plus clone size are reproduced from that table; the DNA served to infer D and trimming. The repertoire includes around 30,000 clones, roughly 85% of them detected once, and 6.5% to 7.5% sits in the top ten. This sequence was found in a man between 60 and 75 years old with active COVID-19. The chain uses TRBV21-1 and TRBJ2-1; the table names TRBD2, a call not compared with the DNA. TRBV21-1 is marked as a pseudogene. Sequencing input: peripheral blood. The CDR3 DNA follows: TGTGCCAGCAGCCCCTCGGGACTAGGGACCAATGAGCAGTTCTTC. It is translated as CASSPSGLGTNEQFF.